These 3 T cell receptor beta chains originate from one sample sequenced in a study of spatial heterogeneity in lung cancer. Noted time point: blood at routine non-recurrence follow-up after resection. Sequencing of whole RNA from tumor, nontumor lung or frozen PBMC involved no sorting. TCRdb ran MiXCR on the 5' RACE reads and lists one entry per CDR3 protein. The sample gives about 52,000 distinct CDR3 sequences, around 7.7% of which show up once; around 35% is in the top ten. Specimen: PBMCs, collected at follow-up. The receptors derive from a female donor with early-stage non-small cell lung cancer.

This clonotype showed up many times. V is TRBV24-1 and J is TRBJ2-1; D ambiguous. The germline gives CDR1 KGHDR, CDR2 SFDVKD. The V end was cut by 6 bases, the J end by 6 bases, with 11 bases between. This CDR3 spans 13 amino acids. CDR3 protein: CATSSGPGNEQFF. The DNA for the CDR3 is TGTGCCACCAGTTCGGGCCCTGGCAATGAGCAGTTCTTC.

This clonotype was detected ten times or more. The chain couples TRBV11-2 to TRBJ2-6, with 10 bases that match TRBD1. The germline CDR1 and CDR2 sequences are SGHAT and FQNNGV. This CDR3 has 17 amino acids. J was trimmed by 2 bases and V by 5 bases; bases with no gene match: 6. CDR3 sequence (DNA): TGTGCCAGCAGCGCCCTAGGGACAGGGGCTGGGGCCAACGTCCTGACTTTC. It yields the protein CASSALGTGAGANVLTF.

This clonotype has only a few counts. V usage is TRBV6-1 and J usage is TRBJ2-5; the D gene is possibly TRBD1 (5 bases). V lost 7 bases, J lost 5 bases, and 14 bases lay in between. The CDR3 loop spans 13 amino acids. Germline V lookup: CDR1 MNHNS, CDR2 SASEGT. The CDR3 reads CASTGQMQETQYF. The CDR3 DNA reads as TGTGCCAGCACCGGACAAATGCAGGAGACCCAGTACTTC.